The present T cell receptor (beta chain) was sequenced within a study of CD8+ T cells in alopecia areata (dated 2018 in TCRdb). A note on the overall study: To study T cell clonal expansion in alopecia areata, the researchers applied high-throughput TCRbeta sequencing to both the C3H/HeJ mouse model and human patients. In humans, TCRbeta sequencing was performed on scalp tissue and on sorted CD4+ and CD8+ peripheral blood T cells from healthy controls and from patients with patchy or totalis/universalis alopecia areata. Clonality in the scalp was compared among normal scalp (n=4), patchy alopecia areata scalp (n=8), and alopecia totalis/universalis scalp (n=8). RNA came from the PAXgene miRNA kit for fixed scalp, the miRNeasy kit for PBMCs, and the RNeasy kit for mouse skin. immunoSEQ multiplex PCR using 35 Vbeta forward primers and 13 Jbeta reverse primers was used to amplify TCRbeta CDR3 regions. Beyond this particular receptor, the publication reports: Compared with normal scalp, lesional scalp, particularly in alopecia totalis/universalis, had higher clonality and more expanded CD8+ clones, which suggests antigenic drive. Unlike mouse skin, which is dominated by gammadelta T cells, normal human skin has resident alphabeta T cells that are also sequenced, and this complicates analysis of the scalp TCR repertoire. Compared with mice, TCR sequences shared between patients were less clear, possibly partly because of HLA diversity across the patient population.

The trim is 3 bases for V and 1 base for J, with a gap of 4 bases between the germline ends. The CDR3 holds 12 amino acids from the cysteine to the phenylalanine. Kept here is only the CDR3 DNA, which spans 36 bases and is read in frame from base 1. Looking up the germline V gene (reference sequence) yields CDR1 GTSNPN and CDR2 SVGIG. This clone occurred once. What this receptor recognizes is not known. It has no much larger one-base neighbor in the sample; base qualities were not kept. PBMCs were isolated by density centrifugation and stained for CD3, CD4 and CD8, after which CD4+ and CD8+ T cells were sorted on a FACSAria. Unaffected controls provided scalp biopsies and blood samples. The library was generated by the immunoSEQ multiplex PCR assay. To provide template for TCR sequencing, every sample had RNA extracted and reverse transcribed into cDNA. First-strand cDNA was synthesized with SuperScript III using a 2:1 mix of oligo-dT and random hexamers. Amplification bias was assessed with a synthetic immune receptor repertoire, and residual bias was removed computationally. Under the source paper's analysis protocol: Raw reads were preprocessed for error removal, and CDR3 was defined according to IMGT conventions as running from the conserved cysteine to phenylalanine. Clonality was calculated as 1 minus Shannon entropy normalized by log2 of the number of productive unique TCRs. Whether each scalp clone was CD4 or CD8 was inferred by checking scalp TCRbeta sequences against the CD4 and CD8 repertoires from sorted blood. The immuneACCESS repertoire file appears here via TCRdb, limited to in-frame rearrangements. These files lack a portion of the clones; in checked studies, under half of the deficit traces to unresolved V genes, and the cause of the others is not known. V and J calls and clone size are as listed in that table; D and trimming were resolved from the DNA. Counted in this sample were 110,000 or so clones; roughly 66% of them appeared once. 2.8% of the sample is in the top ten clones.

What was sequenced was CD4+ T cells sorted from blood. This receptor was obtained from a human donor in good health. The chain is made from TRBV30 and TRBJ2-4, with no reliable assignment of the D segment. The sequenced DNA: TGTGCCTGGAGGGGCGCCAAAAACATTCAGTACTTC. This encodes CAWRGAKNIQYF.